These 28 T cell receptor beta chains share one sample of origin, sequenced in a study of early T cells in non-severe SARS-CoV-2 infection. TCRdb re-called the 5' RACE reads through MiXCR, storing one row per CDR3 protein. Here the sample spans just over 25,000 distinct CDR3 sequences, about 4.6% being singletons. The material sequenced was whole blood. The receptors shown here come from an adult who was a healthcare worker with PCR-confirmed SARS-CoV-2 infection or an uninfected control (not recorded which).

This clonotype was detected many times. This sequence joins TRBV7-9 and TRBJ2-7, with D unresolved. Germline loops: CDR1 SEHNR, CDR2 FQNEAQ (reference sequence). The CDR3 is 13 residues long. The V gene lost 5 bases and the J gene lost 0 bases, with 8 bases spanning the gap. The CDR3 nucleotides are TGTGCCAGCAGCATAGACACCTCCTACGAGCAGTACTTC. Translating gives CASSIDTSYEQYF. Using reference TRBV7-9 and TRBJ2-7 for the parts outside the CDR3, the full variable domain is DTGVSQNPRHKITKRGQNVTFRCDPISEHNRLYWYRQTLGQGPEFLTYFQNEAQLEKSRLLSDRFSAERPKGSFSTLEIQRTEQGDSAMYLCASSIDTSYEQYFGPGTRLTVT.

This clonotype was recorded at least ten times. The chain combines TRBV11-2 with TRBJ2-2; D is perhaps TRBD1 or TRBD2 (6 bases each). V gave up 5 bases and J gave up 4 bases, with 17 bases separating them. This CDR3 is 16 amino acids long. Germline V gives CDR1 SGHAT, CDR2 FQNNGV. CDR3 amino acids: CASSIRGGRGTGELFF. As DNA, the CDR3 is TGTGCCAGCAGCATCAGAGGGGGGCGCGGCACCGGGGAGCTGTTTTTT.

This clonotype occurred many times. The chain recombines TRBV28 with TRBJ2-7; the D gene is possibly TRBD1 (6 bases). The CDR3 extends over 16 amino acids. The V gene's germline CDR1 is MDHEN and CDR2 SYDVKM. The V gene lost 4 bases and the J gene lost 2 bases, with 18 bases spanning the gap. The CDR3 region is CASSSHLQGRTYEQYF. DNA for the CDR3: TGTGCCAGCAGTTCTCACCTCCAGGGGCGAACCTACGAGCAGTACTTC.

The chain employs TRBV5-1 and TRBJ2-7; D gene uncertain. The CDR3 loop spans 13 amino acids. V was shortened by 0 bases and J by 2 bases, with 6 bases between the two germline ends. Germline CDR1 SGHRS, CDR2 YFSETQ. The CDR3 here is CASSLDWAYEQYF. DNA of the CDR3: TGCGCCAGCAGCTTGGATTGGGCCTACGAGCAGTACTTC.

This clonotype was seen repeatedly, ten times or more. The chain combines TRBV7-9 with TRBJ2-7; D unclear. With 4 bases removed from V and 5 bases from J, the gap between germline ends came to 15 bases. The CDR3 has 14 residues. CDR1 is SEHNR, CDR2 FQNEAQ, per germline (reference sequence). The DNA of the CDR3 is TGTGCCAGCAGCTCCCCTCGAGAGCTCGACGAGCAGTACTTC. It yields the protein CASSSPRELDEQYF. The full variable domain, with the rest looked up from reference TRBV7-9 and TRBJ2-7, is DTGVSQNPRHKITKRGQNVTFRCDPISEHNRLYWYRQTLGQGPEFLTYFQNEAQLEKSRLLSDRFSAERPKGSFSTLEIQRTEQGDSAMYLCASSSPRELDEQYFGPGTRLTVT.

This clonotype was counted ten times or more. The chain recombines TRBV9 with TRBJ2-7; 11 positions agree with TRBD2. CDR3 size: 16 residues. Germline V gene data show CDR1 as SGDLS and CDR2 as YYNGEE. J gave up 6 bases and V 0 bases, and 8 bases lay outside the gene matches. The CDR3 spells CASSVGVAGGPFEQYF. The CDR3 DNA is TGTGCCAGCAGCGTAGGAGTAGCGGGAGGGCCGTTCGAGCAGTACTTC.

This clonotype has at least ten counts. The chain has TRBV5-1 and TRBJ2-7; D is unclear. CDR1 is SGHRS, CDR2 YFSETQ, per germline. The CDR3 is 11 residues long. With 4 bases removed from V and 6 bases from J, the gap between germline ends came to 8 bases. The chain's CDR3 is CASSDLGEQYF. CDR3 bases: TGCGCCAGCAGCGACTTGGGCGAGCAGTACTTC.

This clonotype was recorded many times. The chain joins TRBV12-3 or TRBV12-4 to TRBJ2-1, with 7 bases matching TRBD2. This CDR3 is built from 17 residues. The junction had 7 bases not matched to a gene; V was cut back by 2 bases and J by 0 bases. The CDR3 sequence: CASSLRGSGYSYNEQFF. The CDR3 DNA reads TGTGCCAGCAGTTTAAGAGGTAGCGGGTACTCCTACAATGAGCAGTTCTTC.

This clonotype was observed a few times. CDR3 DNA: TGTGCCAGCAGTTTAAGGGGGAGCACTGAAGCTTTCTTT. Translating gives CASSLRGSTEAFF. The chain links TRBV27 to TRBJ1-1, with a tentative D call TRBD1 (6 bases). V lost 2 bases, J lost 4 bases, and 8 bases lay in between. Germline V gene data show CDR1 as MNHEY and CDR2 as SMNVEV (reference sequence). There are 13 residues in the CDR3.

This clonotype has just a few counts. This chain connects TRBV28 to TRBJ2-3; D gene ambiguous. V lost 8 bases to trimming and J lost 1 base, with 13 bases between them. In germline, CDR1 is MDHEN, CDR2 SYDVKM. CDR3 length: 14 amino acids. The CDR3 DNA sequence: TGTGCCAGCGTTGATTATTTTCGCACAGATACGCAGTATTTT. It yields the protein CASVDYFRTDTQYF.

This clonotype was detected ten times or more. The genes are TRBV20-1 and TRBJ1-3; D is unclear. The ends were cut back, 6 bases at V and 4 bases at J, with 13 bases in the middle. The CDR3 extends over 13 amino acids. CDR1 and CDR2 from the germline V gene are DFQATT and SNEGSKA (reference sequence). For the CDR3, the DNA is TGCAGTGCGCAGACGTCCAGAGGAAACACCATATATTTT. This gives the protein CSAQTSRGNTIYF.

This clonotype showed up many times. The rearrangement uses TRBV27 and TRBJ2-2; 7 nucleotides align to TRBD1. V lost 6 bases and J lost 6; bases outside the gene matches: 4. CDR1 MNHEY and CDR2 SMNVEV come from the germline V gene (reference sequence). The CDR3 has 13 amino acids. As DNA, the CDR3 is TGTGCCAGCAGGGTAGGGGGCCCCGGGGAGCTGTTTTTT. Translating gives CASRVGGPGELFF.

This clonotype showed up just a few times. The rearrangement links TRBV7-9 to TRBJ2-4; possibly TRBD2 for D (5 bases). The ends were cut back, 1 base at V and 0 bases at J, with 16 bases in the middle. This CDR3 has 18 residues. Germline CDR1 is SEHNR and CDR2 is FQNEAQ (reference sequence). The CDR3 sequence is CASSLEGGWVLAKNIQYF. CDR3 bases: TGTGCCAGCAGCTTAGAAGGAGGCTGGGTCCTAGCCAAAAACATTCAGTACTTC.

This clonotype was detected a few times. This chain connects TRBV6-1 to TRBJ2-3, with TRBD2 identical over 10 bases. The CDR3 is made up of 18 amino acids. V lost 4 bases to trimming and J lost 0 bases; unmatched junction nucleotides: 10. CDR1 MNHNS and CDR2 SASEGT come from the germline V gene. The CDR3 nucleotides read TGTGCCAGCAGTGGGTGGCGGACTAGCGGCACTAGCACAGATACGCAGTATTTT. It codes for CASSGWRTSGTSTDTQYF.

The V and J genes are TRBV2 and TRBJ2-7, with 7 bases lining up with TRBD2. Germline trimming cut 3 bases from V and 2 bases from J; bases unmatched to any gene: 7. The CDR3 sequence is 15 residues long. Germline CDR1 and CDR2: SNHLY and FYNNEI. CDR3 amino acids: CASSESRGLTYEQYF. CDR3 DNA: TGTGCCAGCAGTGAGTCGAGGGGACTAACCTACGAGCAGTACTTC.

This clonotype is medium-sized within its sample. This sequence joins TRBV7-8 and TRBJ2-3; 7 bases map to TRBD1. Trimming cost V 1 base and J 6 bases; bases outside gene matches: 7. The CDR3 consists of 15 residues. From germline, CDR1 is SGHVS and CDR2 FQNEAQ. CDR3 nucleotides: TGTGCCAGCAGCTTAGAGACAGGGAAAAGGGATACGCAGTATTTT. Its translation is CASSLETGKRDTQYF.

This clonotype was detected only a few times. The chain is built from TRBV21-1 and TRBJ1-2; the table calls TRBD1, which could not be checked here. TRBV21-1 is a listed pseudogene. The CDR3 covers 16 residues. This CDR3 is CASVKPDRGCYYGYTF. CDR3 nucleotides: TGTGCCAGCGTTAAGCCCGACAGGGGGTGTTACTATGGCTACACCTTC.

The table lists this clonotype with many counts. V and J are TRBV27 and TRBJ1-6; D remains ambiguous. The CDR3 contains 16 residues. CDR1 is MNHEY, CDR2 SMNVEV, per germline (reference sequence). V lost 4 bases, J lost 1 base, and 11 bases lay in between. This chain's CDR3 is CASSSSPGSYNSPLHF. The CDR3 DNA reads as TGTGCCAGCAGTTCCTCCCCCGGGTCCTATAATTCACCCCTCCACTTT.

This clonotype has only a few counts. This rearrangement joins TRBV29-1 to TRBJ1-3; no firm D call. Germline V gene sequence: CDR1 SQVTM, CDR2 ANQGSEA. The CDR3 runs 14 residues. Trimming stripped 5 bases from V and 4 bases from J, with 15 bases between. CDR3 sequence: CSVSPVGSGNTIYF. CDR3 nucleotide sequence: TGCAGCGTTTCTCCCGTAGGGTCGGGAAACACCATATATTTT.

This clonotype came up many times. V gene TRBV27 combines with J gene TRBJ2-7, with unresolved D. V was clipped by 7 bases and J by 0 bases, with 13 bases between them. Germline V gives CDR1 MNHEY, CDR2 SMNVEV (reference sequence). There are 14 residues in the CDR3. The CDR3 DNA reads as TGTGCCAGCAACTCGAAGGGCGGCTCCTACGAGCAGTACTTC. It encodes CASNSKGGSYEQYF.

At least ten counts were recorded for this clonotype. The chain links TRBV27 to TRBJ2-1; D unclear. Per germline, CDR1 MNHEY and CDR2 SMNVEV (reference sequence). V lost 0 bases, J lost 10 bases, and 10 bases lay in between. CDR3 length equals 13 residues. CDR3 coding DNA: TGTGCCAGCAGTTTATCCTGGCAAGACGAGCAGTTCTTC. This encodes CASSLSWQDEQFF.

The CDR3 is CARIMTASPLHF. The CDR3 DNA reads TGTGCCAGGATTATGACGGCTTCACCCCTCCACTTT. The chain employs TRBV21-1 and TRBJ1-6. TRBV21-1 is assigned pseudogene status. This CDR3 spans 12 amino acids.

This clonotype was observed many times. The chain recombines TRBV28 with TRBJ2-6; 7 nucleotides match TRBD1. Per the germline V gene, CDR1 is MDHEN and CDR2 is SYDVKM. The CDR3 loop spans 14 amino acids. J lost 9 bases, V lost 3 bases, and 5 bases had no gene match. The CDR3 region is CASSLYRGGNVLTF. The CDR3 nucleotides read TGTGCCAGCAGTTTGTACAGGGGTGGCAACGTCCTGACTTTC.

In this sample, this clonotype turned up many times. The chain combines TRBV3-1 with TRBJ2-7; 11 bases are a match to TRBD2. The germline V gene encodes CDR1 LGHDT and CDR2 YNNKEL (reference sequence). With 4 bases clipped from V and 1 base from J, the junction kept 3 bases outside the gene matches. The CDR3 has 15 amino acids. CDR3 loop: CASSLAGGASYEQYF. The CDR3 coding sequence is TGTGCCAGCAGCCTAGCGGGAGGGGCTTCCTACGAGCAGTACTTC.

This clonotype was observed a few times. The chain carries TRBV4-1 and TRBJ1-1; D gene uncertain. The CDR3 extends over 14 amino acids. The V gene lost 5 bases and the J gene lost 1 base, with 11 bases spanning the gap. From germline, CDR1 is MGHRA and CDR2 YSYEKL. CDR3 region: CASSAGPPNTEAFF. In DNA, the CDR3 is TGCGCCAGCAGCGCCGGACCCCCGAACACTGAAGCTTTCTTT.

This clonotype was picked up many times. The rearrangement uses TRBV5-1 and TRBJ2-3, with a weak D call TRBD2 (6 bases). The V end lost 2 bases, the J end lost 4 bases, and 11 bases lay between the germline ends. Germline V gene data show CDR1 as SGHRS and CDR2 as YFSETQ. The CDR3 sequence is 14 residues long. CDR3 DNA: TGCGCCAGCAGCTTTGGGGGGTACCCAGATACGCAGTATTTT. As protein: CASSFGGYPDTQYF.

The rearrangement joins TRBV12-3 or TRBV12-4 to TRBJ2-5; tentatively, D is TRBD1 (5 bases). Trimming took 6 bases from V and 2 from J, leaving 13 bases between them. The CDR3 covers 14 residues. DNA of the CDR3: TGTGCCAGCAGCCCTGCAGGGCCGCAAGAGACCCAGTACTTC. Translated: CASSPAGPQETQYF.

This clonotype came up many times. This sequence joins TRBV28 and TRBJ2-1; D not certain. Germline assignment: CDR1 MDHEN and CDR2 SYDVKM. CDR3 length: 12 residues. Trimming cost V 8 bases and J 10 bases, with 15 bases left between them. Here the CDR3 DNA reads TGTGCCAGCGGCGTGGGGTTACGGGAGCAGTTCTTC. It codes for CASGVGLREQFF.